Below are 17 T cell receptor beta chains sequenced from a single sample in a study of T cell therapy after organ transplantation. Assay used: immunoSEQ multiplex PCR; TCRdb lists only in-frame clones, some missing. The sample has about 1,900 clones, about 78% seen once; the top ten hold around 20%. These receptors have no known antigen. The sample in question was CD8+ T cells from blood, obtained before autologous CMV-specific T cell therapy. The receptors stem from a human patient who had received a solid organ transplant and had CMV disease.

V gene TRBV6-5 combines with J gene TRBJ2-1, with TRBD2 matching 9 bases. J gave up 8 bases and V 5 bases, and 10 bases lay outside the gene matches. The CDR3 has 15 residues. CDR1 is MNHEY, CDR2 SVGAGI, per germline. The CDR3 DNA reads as TGTGCCAGCAGTCCCCTGGGCGGGGGGGCGGATGAGCAGTTCTTC. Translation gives CASSPLGGGADEQFF.

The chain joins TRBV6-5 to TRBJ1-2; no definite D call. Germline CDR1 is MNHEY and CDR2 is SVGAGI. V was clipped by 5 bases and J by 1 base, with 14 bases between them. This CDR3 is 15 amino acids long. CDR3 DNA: TGTGCCAGCAGTCCCCAGGAGGGCAATAACTATGGCTACACCTTC. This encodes CASSPQEGNNYGYTF.

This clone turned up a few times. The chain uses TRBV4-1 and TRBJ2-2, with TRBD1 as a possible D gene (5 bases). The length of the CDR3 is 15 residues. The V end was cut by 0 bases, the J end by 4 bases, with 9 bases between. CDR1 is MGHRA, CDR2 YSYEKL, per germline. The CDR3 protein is CASSQDKGFTGELFF. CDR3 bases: TGCGCCAGCAGCCAAGATAAGGGGTTCACCGGGGAGCTGTTTTTT.

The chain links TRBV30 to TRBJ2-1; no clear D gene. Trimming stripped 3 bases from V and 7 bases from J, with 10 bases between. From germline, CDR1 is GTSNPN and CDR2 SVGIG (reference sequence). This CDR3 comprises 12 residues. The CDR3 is CAWSRGANEQFF. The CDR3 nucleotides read TGTGCCTGGAGCAGAGGAGCGAATGAGCAGTTCTTC.

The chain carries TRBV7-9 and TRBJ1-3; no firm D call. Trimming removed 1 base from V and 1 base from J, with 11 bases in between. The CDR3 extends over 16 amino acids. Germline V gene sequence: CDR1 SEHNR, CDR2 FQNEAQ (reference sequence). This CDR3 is CASSLVVYSSGNTIYF. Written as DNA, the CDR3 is TGTGCCAGCAGCTTAGTGGTATATTCGTCTGGAAACACCATATATTTT.

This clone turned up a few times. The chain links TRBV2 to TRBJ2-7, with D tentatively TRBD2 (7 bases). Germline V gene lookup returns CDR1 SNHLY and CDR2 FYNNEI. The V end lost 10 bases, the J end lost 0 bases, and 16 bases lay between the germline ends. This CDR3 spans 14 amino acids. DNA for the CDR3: TGTGCCACCGAAGGGGGGGCACGCTCCTACGAGCAGTACTTC. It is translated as CATEGGARSYEQYF.

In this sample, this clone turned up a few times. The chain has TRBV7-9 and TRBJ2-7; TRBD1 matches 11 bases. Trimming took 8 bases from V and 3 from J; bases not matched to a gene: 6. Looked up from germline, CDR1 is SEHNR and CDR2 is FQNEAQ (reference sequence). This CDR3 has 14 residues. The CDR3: CASGTGGGLYEQYF. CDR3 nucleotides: TGTGCCAGCGGGACAGGGGGTGGTCTCTACGAGCAGTACTTC.

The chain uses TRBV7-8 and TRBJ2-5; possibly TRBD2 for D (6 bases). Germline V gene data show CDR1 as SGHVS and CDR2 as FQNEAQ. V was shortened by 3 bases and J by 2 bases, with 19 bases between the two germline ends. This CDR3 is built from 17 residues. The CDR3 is CASSFPFRDSSQETQYF. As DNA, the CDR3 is TGTGCCAGCAGCTTCCCTTTCCGGGACTCTTCTCAAGAGACCCAGTACTTC.

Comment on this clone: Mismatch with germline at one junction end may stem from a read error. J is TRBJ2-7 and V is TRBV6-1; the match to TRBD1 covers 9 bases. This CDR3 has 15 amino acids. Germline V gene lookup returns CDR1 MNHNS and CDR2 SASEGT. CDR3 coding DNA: TGTGCCAGCAGTCGGGACAGGGACGGCTCCTACGAACAGTACTTC. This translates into CASSRDRDGSYEQYF.

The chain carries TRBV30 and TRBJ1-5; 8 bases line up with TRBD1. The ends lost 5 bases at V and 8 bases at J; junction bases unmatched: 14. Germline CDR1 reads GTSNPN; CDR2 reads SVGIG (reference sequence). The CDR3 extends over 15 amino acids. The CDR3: CAWALGTGLKEPQHF. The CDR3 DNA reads TGTGCCTGGGCTTTAGGGACAGGATTGAAGGAGCCCCAGCATTTT.

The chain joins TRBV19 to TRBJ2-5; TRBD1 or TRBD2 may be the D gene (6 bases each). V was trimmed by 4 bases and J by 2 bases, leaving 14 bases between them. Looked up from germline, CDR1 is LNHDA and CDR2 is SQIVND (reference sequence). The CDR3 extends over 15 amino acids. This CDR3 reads CASSTRGPGQETQYF. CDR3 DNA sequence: TGTGCCAGTAGTACCCGGGGGCCCGGACAAGAGACCCAGTACTTC.

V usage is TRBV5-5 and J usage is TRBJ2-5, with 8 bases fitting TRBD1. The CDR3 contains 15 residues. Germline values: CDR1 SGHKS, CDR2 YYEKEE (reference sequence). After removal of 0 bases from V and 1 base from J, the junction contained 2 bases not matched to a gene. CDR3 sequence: CASSLETGGQETQYF. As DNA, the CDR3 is TGTGCCAGCAGCTTGGAAACAGGGGGCCAAGAGACCCAGTACTTC.

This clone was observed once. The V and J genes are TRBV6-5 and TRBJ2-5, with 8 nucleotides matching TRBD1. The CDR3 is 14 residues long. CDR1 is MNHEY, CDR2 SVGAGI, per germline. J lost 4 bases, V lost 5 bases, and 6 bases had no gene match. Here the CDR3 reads CASSQGTGAETQYF. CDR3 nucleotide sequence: TGTGCCAGCAGTCAGGGGACAGGCGCAGAGACCCAGTACTTC.

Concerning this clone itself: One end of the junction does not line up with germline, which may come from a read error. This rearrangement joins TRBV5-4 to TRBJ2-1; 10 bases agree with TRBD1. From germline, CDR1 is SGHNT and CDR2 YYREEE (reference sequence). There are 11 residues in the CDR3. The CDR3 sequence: CASSLGDRGIF. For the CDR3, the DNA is TGTGCCAGCAGCTTGGGGGACAGGGGCATCTTC. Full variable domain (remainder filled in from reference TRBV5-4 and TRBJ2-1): ETGVTQSPTHLIKTRGQQVTLRCSSQSGHNTVSWYQQALGQGPQFIFQYYREEENGRGNFPPRFSGLQFPNYSSELNVNALELDDSALYLCASSLGDRGIFGPGTRLTVL.

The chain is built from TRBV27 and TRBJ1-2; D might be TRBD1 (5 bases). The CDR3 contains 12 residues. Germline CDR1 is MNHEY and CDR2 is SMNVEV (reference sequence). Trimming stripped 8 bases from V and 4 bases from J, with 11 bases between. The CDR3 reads CASYSGSYGYTF. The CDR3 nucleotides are TGTGCCAGCTACTCAGGGTCCTATGGCTACACCTTC.

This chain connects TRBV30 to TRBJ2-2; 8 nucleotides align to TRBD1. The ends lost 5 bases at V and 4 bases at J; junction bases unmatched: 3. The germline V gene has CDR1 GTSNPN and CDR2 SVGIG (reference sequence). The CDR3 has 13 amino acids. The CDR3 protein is CAWDRGSTGELFF. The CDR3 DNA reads TGTGCCTGGGACAGGGGTTCCACCGGGGAGCTGTTTTTT.

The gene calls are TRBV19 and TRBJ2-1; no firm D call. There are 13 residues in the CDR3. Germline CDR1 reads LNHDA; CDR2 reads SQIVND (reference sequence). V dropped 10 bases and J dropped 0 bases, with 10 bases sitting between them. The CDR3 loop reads CATKPNSYNEQFF. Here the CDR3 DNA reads TGTGCCACCAAACCGAACTCCTACAATGAGCAGTTCTTC.